A single sample is the source of the 15 T cell receptor beta chains below, sequenced in a study of blood T cell repertoires in COVID-19. Assay used: immunoSEQ multiplex PCR; TCRdb lists only in-frame clones, some missing. The sample holds about 200,000 clones, more than 75% seen once. The sample taken for sequencing was peripheral blood. These receptors were collected from a man aged 60 to 75 with acute or convalescent COVID-19.

This clone was recorded a few times. The V gene is TRBV11-2, the J gene TRBJ2-7; a possible D gene is TRBD1 (7 bases). Trimming removed 0 bases from V and 9 bases from J, with 24 bases in between. Germline V gene data show CDR1 as SGHAT and CDR2 as FQNNGV. CDR3 length: 17 residues. The CDR3 reads CASSLEKRTGLPLGQYF. The CDR3 bases are TGTGCCAGCAGCTTAGAAAAAAGGACAGGACTACCGCTGGGGCAGTACTTC.

The CDR3 spells CASSHTGSPGYTF. As DNA, the CDR3 is TGTGCCAGCAGCCATACAGGGTCTCCTGGCTACACCTTC. The J gene is TRBJ1-2, the V gene TRBV5-6; D possibly corresponds to TRBD1 (6 bases). The CDR3 sequence is 13 residues long. Per the germline V gene, CDR1 is SGHDT and CDR2 is YYEEEE. The V gene lost 4 bases and the J gene lost 7 bases, with 14 bases spanning the gap.

This clone appeared once. The junction shows a germline mismatch at one end, possibly a read error. The chain has TRBV19 and TRBJ1-5; unclear D gene. The CDR3 covers 14 residues. The germline gives CDR1 LNHDA, CDR2 SQIVND (reference sequence). The CDR3 bases are TGTGCCAGTAGAATAGGTAGCGGCAATCAGCCCCAGCATTTT. This gives the protein CASRIGSGNQPQHF.

This chain joins TRBV5-1 and TRBJ1-1; 11 positions match TRBD1. The length of the CDR3 is 14 residues. V dropped 4 bases and J dropped 4; count of bases not matched to a gene: 3. In germline, CDR1 is SGHRS, CDR2 YFSETQ. The CDR3 nucleotides read TGCGCCAGCAGCGGAGGGACAGGGGGCACTGAAGCTTTCTTT. Translating gives CASSGGTGGTEAFF.

The gene calls are TRBV7-8 and TRBJ2-1; D is perhaps TRBD1 (5 bases). With 5 bases removed from V and 7 bases from J, the gap between germline ends came to 18 bases. Germline CDR1 and CDR2: SGHVS and FQNEAQ. The CDR3 loop spans 15 amino acids. This CDR3 is CASSGMTDPGNEQFF. DNA for the CDR3: TGTGCCAGCAGCGGTATGACAGATCCTGGAAATGAGCAGTTCTTC. The whole variable domain, filled in from reference TRBV7-8 and TRBJ2-1, reads GAGVSQSPRYKVAKRGQDVALRCDPISGHVSLFWYQQALGQGPEFLTYFQNEAQLDKSGLPSDRFFAERPEGSVSTLKIQRTQQEDSAVYLCASSGMTDPGNEQFFGPGTRLTVL.

The rearrangement joins TRBV9 to TRBJ2-7; D is undetermined. CDR3 length: 13 residues. V gave up 4 bases and J gave up 10 bases, with 18 bases separating them. Germline V gives CDR1 SGDLS, CDR2 YYNGEE. CDR3 sequence: CASSPASTTPQYF. For the CDR3, the DNA is TGTGCCAGCAGCCCAGCGAGCACCACTCCCCAGTACTTC.

V gene TRBV19 combines with J gene TRBJ1-1; TRBD1 is a possible D gene (5 bases). Trimming shortened V by 3 bases and J by 2 bases, and 13 bases separated the two germline ends. Looked up from germline, CDR1 is LNHDA and CDR2 is SQIVND (reference sequence). This CDR3 is 15 amino acids long. The CDR3: CASSMGRGLNTEAFF. The CDR3 DNA is TGTGCCAGTAGTATGGGGCGGGGACTTAACACTGAAGCTTTCTTT.

The chain links TRBV6-5 to TRBJ2-2; D remains unclear. Germline V CDR1 and CDR2: MNHEY, SVGAGI. V lost 8 bases and J 0 bases, leaving 7 bases between the germline ends. This CDR3 has 13 amino acids. This CDR3 is CASSEPNTGELFF. DNA for the CDR3: TGTGCCAGCTCCGAGCCGAACACCGGGGAGCTGTTTTTT.

V usage is TRBV4-2 and J usage is TRBJ2-7; the D gene is possibly TRBD1 (6 bases). Germline loops: CDR1 LGHNA, CDR2 YNFKEQ. With 1 base removed from V and 3 bases from J, the gap between germline ends came to 10 bases. The CDR3 loop spans 14 amino acids. Here the CDR3 reads CASSQGRGIYEQYF. The CDR3 nucleotides read TGTGCCAGCAGCCAAGGCAGGGGAATCTACGAGCAGTACTTC.

V gene TRBV3-1 (or the pseudogene TRBV3-2) combines with J gene TRBJ1-6; D perhaps matches TRBD1 (5 bases). Germline CDR1 reads LGHDT; CDR2 reads YNNKEL (reference sequence). This CDR3 is built from 17 residues. Trimming removed 4 bases at V and 0 bases at J, with 13 bases between. CDR3 bases: TGTGCCAGCAGCCCCGCTGGGACTAGCTCCTATAATTCACCCCTCCACTTT. Protein sequence: CASSPAGTSSYNSPLHF.

The genes are TRBV4-2 and TRBJ2-7; D gene unclear. Trimming shortened V by 1 base and J by 3 bases, and 10 bases separated the two germline ends. The CDR3 loop spans 14 amino acids. Germline lookup yields CDR1 LGHNA and CDR2 YNFKEQ. CDR3 DNA: TGTGCCAGCAGCCAAGGAGGCTACGGCTACGAGCAGTACTTC. It specifies CASSQGGYGYEQYF.

This chain uses TRBV18 with TRBJ2-7; 8 bases fit TRBD1. V dropped 0 bases and J dropped 4; count of bases not matched to a gene: 5. Germline CDR1 reads KGHSH; CDR2 reads LQKENI. The CDR3 consists of 15 residues. The CDR3 DNA sequence: TGTGCCAGCTCACCACCCGGCAGGGGGCTTTACGAGCAGTACTTC. This sequence encodes CASSPPGRGLYEQYF. Based on the CDR3 plus reference TRBV18 and TRBJ2-7, the full variable domain is NAGVMQNPRHLVRRRGQEARLRCSPMKGHSHVYWYRQLPEEGLKFMVYLQKENIIDESGMPKERFSAEFPKEGPSILRIQQVVRGDSAAYFCASSPPGRGLYEQYFGPGTRLTVT.

The chain joins TRBV18 to TRBJ2-5; no definite D call. Looked up from germline, CDR1 is KGHSH and CDR2 is LQKENI. V was clipped by 2 bases and J by 5 bases, with 9 bases between them. This CDR3 has 13 amino acids. The CDR3 bases are TGTGCCAGCTCACCAACCCCCAGGGAGACCCAGTACTTC. Protein sequence: CASSPTPRETQYF.

This clone was detected only once. The J gene is TRBJ2-2, the V gene TRBV6-5; 8 positions agree with TRBD2. The CDR3 sequence is 14 residues long. Trimming cost V 4 bases and J 5 bases; bases outside gene matches: 3. Germline-derived CDR1 and CDR2 are MNHEY and SVGAGI. For the CDR3, the DNA is TGTGCCAGCAGTTCAGGGACTAGAACCGGGGAGCTGTTTTTT. The encoded protein is CASSSGTRTGELFF.

The chain uses TRBV27 and TRBJ2-3; D gene uncertain. There are 12 residues in the CDR3. Germline CDR1 reads MNHEY; CDR2 reads SMNVEV (reference sequence). V was clipped by 6 bases and J by 0 bases, with 4 bases between them. Here the CDR3 reads CASSPSTDTQYF. DNA of the CDR3: TGTGCCAGCAGCCCAAGCACAGATACGCAGTATTTT.